This T cell receptor (beta chain) was identified during a study of CD8+ T cells in alopecia areata. Trimming removed 0 bases from V and 2 bases from J, with 12 bases in between. CDR1 and CDR2 from the germline V gene are SGHRS and YFSETQ. CDR3 length: 15 residues. RNA extraction and reverse transcription yielded cDNA as sequencing template. Libraries were prepared by immunoSEQ multiplex PCR; TCRdb keeps only in-frame clonotypes and omits some of them. This sample has 160,000 or so clones, with roughly 60% found just once. Study-wide results and limits: Administration of tofacitinib significantly diminished scalp clonality and expanded CD8+ clones within the top 100.

This clone occurred a few times. What it binds is not known. Treatment indicated: oral pan-JAK inhibitor, 5-10 mg twice daily. Alopecia areata patients had lesional scalp punch biopsies and peripheral blood taken from them. V and J are TRBV5-1 and TRBJ2-7; D possibly corresponds to TRBD1 (5 bases). Sequencing was performed on CD4+ T cells sorted from blood, taken between weeks 55 and 65, from a patient treated with tofacitinib. This clonotype originated in a human donor with alopecia areata. CDR3 in DNA: TGCGCCAGCAGCTTGGCCGGCAGGGTCACCTACGAGCAGTACTTC. It specifies CASSLAGRVTYEQYF.